The 18 T cell receptor beta chains below were found in one sample sequenced in a study of T-cell memory formation after mild COVID-19. One entry per CDR3 protein results from TCRdb running MiXCR on the 5' RACE reads. The sample contains more than 250,000 distinct CDR3 sequences, 16% of which appear only once. Sequenced material: PBMCs or a T cell subset sorted from them (not recorded which). The source of these receptors is a man between 18 and 35 years old who had mild COVID-19 (a few samples of this study predate the infection). Cell type and time point are not known.

The chain recombines TRBV6-5 with TRBJ2-2; D is unresolved. V lost 8 bases and J lost 2, with 12 bases in between. This CDR3 has 14 residues. Per germline, CDR1 MNHEY and CDR2 SVGAGI. The CDR3 loop is CASGSEFNTGELFF. As DNA, the CDR3 is TGTGCCAGCGGTTCGGAGTTTAACACCGGGGAGCTGTTTTTT.

This clonotype showed up just a few times. The V call is TRBV14, the J call TRBJ2-5; D is uncertain. CDR1 SGHDN and CDR2 FVKESK come from the germline V gene. Between the trimmed V and J ends, which lost 5 bases and 7 bases, there was a span of 8 bases. This CDR3 has 11 residues. CDR3 region: CASSNVRTQYF. DNA for the CDR3: TGTGCCAGCAGCAATGTAAGGACCCAGTACTTC.

The rearrangement links TRBV4-2 to TRBJ2-1, with D perhaps matching TRBD1 or TRBD2 (6 bases each). The CDR3 is 15 amino acids. Germline loops: CDR1 LGHNA, CDR2 YNFKEQ. Trimming removed 1 base from V and 7 bases from J, with 14 bases in between. CDR3 in amino acids: CASSQAGGGANEQFF. The CDR3 nucleotides read TGTGCCAGCAGCCAAGCCGGGGGCGGGGCTAATGAGCAGTTCTTC.

V is TRBV6-6 and J is TRBJ1-5; D gene unclear. Looked up from germline, CDR1 is MNHNY and CDR2 is SVGAGI (reference sequence). The ends were cut back, 10 bases at V and 9 bases at J, with 16 bases in the middle. CDR3 length: 12 residues. The CDR3 DNA follows: TGTGCCACCAAGCGGGGAAGGGCGCCCCAGCATTTT. Protein product: CATKRGRAPQHF.

This chain links TRBV18 with TRBJ2-3; the match to TRBD2 covers 8 bases. The CDR3 totals 17 residues. V was clipped by 3 bases and J by 2 bases; unmatched bases: 10. The germline V gene encodes CDR1 KGHSH and CDR2 LQKENI. The chain's CDR3 is CASSPLSGGRDTDTQYF. In DNA, the CDR3 is TGTGCCAGCTCACCTCTCAGCGGGGGAAGAGACACAGATACGCAGTATTTT.

This clonotype was counted only a few times. The chain uses TRBV27 and TRBJ2-2; D perhaps matches TRBD1 (6 bases). The CDR3 contains 14 residues. CDR1 is MNHEY and CDR2 is SMNVEV in the germline V gene (reference sequence). Trimming removed 8 bases at V and 5 bases at J, with 15 bases between. CDR3 bases: TGTGCCAGCGGGGACACCACACCGACCGGGGAGCTGTTTTTT. It codes for CASGDTTPTGELFF.

This clonotype occurred a few times. This chain joins TRBV29-1 and TRBJ1-1; D remains unclear. This CDR3 is built from 13 residues. Germline V gives CDR1 SQVTM, CDR2 ANQGSEA. V was shortened by 4 bases and J by 1 base, with 10 bases between the two germline ends. CDR3 nucleotides: TGCAGCGTTGTTTCCCCACGGAACACTGAAGCTTTCTTT. This codes for CSVVSPRNTEAFF.

The chain is built from TRBV6-6 and TRBJ2-3, with D possibly being TRBD1 (7 bases). Trimming removed 2 bases at V and 2 bases at J, with 11 bases between. CDR1 and CDR2 from the germline V gene are MNHNY and SVGAGI (reference sequence). The CDR3 has 15 amino acids. The CDR3 bases are TGTGCCAGCAGTTACCGCGGGACAGTCACAGATACGCAGTATTTT. Translating it yields CASSYRGTVTDTQYF.

The rearrangement uses TRBV18 and TRBJ2-1; D is uncertain. The CDR3 runs 13 residues. Germline CDR1 is KGHSH and CDR2 is LQKENI. Trimming removed 3 bases from V and 8 bases from J, with 11 bases in between. CDR3 region: CASSPQVLDEQFF. DNA of the CDR3: TGTGCCAGCTCACCTCAGGTTTTGGATGAGCAGTTCTTC.

CDR3 DNA sequence: TGCGCCAGCAGCTCGGGACAGGGGCGTTCAGTAGATACGCAGTATTTT. Translating it yields CASSSGQGRSVDTQYF. The chain has TRBV5-1 and TRBJ2-3; 10 bases line up with TRBD1. V trimming: 3 bases; J trimming: 5 bases; junction bases outside the gene matches: 9. The germline CDR1 and CDR2 sequences are SGHRS and YFSETQ. The CDR3 length is 16 residues.

This clonotype was observed a few times. The chain has TRBV28 and TRBJ2-7; TRBD1 aligns across 8 bases. The CDR3 runs 11 residues. Germline V lookup: CDR1 MDHEN, CDR2 SYDVKM. V lost 8 bases to trimming and J lost 4 bases; unmatched junction nucleotides: 1. CDR3 coding DNA: TGTGCCAGCGGGACAGGTTACGAGCAGTACGTC. Translated, it gives CASGTGYEQYV.

This clonotype has ten or more counts. The chain carries TRBV6-5 and TRBJ2-7; D call uncertain. This CDR3 has 16 residues. Trimming took off 0 bases at V and 7 bases at J, with 19 bases between the two ends. CDR1 is MNHEY and CDR2 is SVGAGI in the germline V gene. The CDR3 DNA reads as TGTGCCAGCAGTTACTCGCCCCGGACGGTGGTTACGGAGCAGTACTTC. This encodes CASSYSPRTVVTEQYF.

This rearrangement joins TRBV7-8 to TRBJ2-5; D is ambiguous. Deletions cut 4 bases from V and 7 bases from J, with 13 bases between. The CDR3 totals 13 residues. The germline CDR1 and CDR2 sequences are SGHVS and FQNEAQ. The CDR3 loop is CASSYLDPGTQYF. The CDR3 DNA reads TGTGCCAGCAGCTACTTGGACCCGGGGACCCAGTACTTC.

This clonotype was seen ten or more times. CDR3 region: CASSSGGGGGELFF. In DNA form, the CDR3 reads TGCGCCAGCAGCTCCGGTGGGGGCGGCGGGGAGCTGTTTTTT. This chain links TRBV5-1 with TRBJ2-2; a possible D gene is TRBD1 (6 bases). From germline, CDR1 is SGHRS and CDR2 YFSETQ. The CDR3 runs to 14 residues. The V and J ends lost 3 bases and 7 bases respectively, with 13 bases between them. Based on the CDR3 plus reference TRBV5-1 and TRBJ2-2, the full variable domain is KAGVTQTPRYLIKTRGQQVTLSCSPISGHRSVSWYQQTPGQGLQFLFEYFSETQRNKGNFPGRFSGRQFSNSRSEMNVSTLELGDSALYLCASSSGGGGGELFFGEGSRLTVL.

This rearrangement joins TRBV6-5 to TRBJ2-3; D gene unclear. The CDR3 is 11 amino acids. Trimming cost V 2 bases and J 6 bases, with 3 bases left between them. The germline V gene has CDR1 MNHEY and CDR2 SVGAGI. The CDR3 sequence is CASSYIDTQYF. The CDR3 DNA is TGTGCCAGCAGTTACATCGATACGCAGTATTTT.

This clonotype was seen a handful of times. V gene TRBV7-2 combines with J gene TRBJ2-1; 12 bases match TRBD2. Germline-derived CDR1 and CDR2 are SGHTA and FQGNSA. CDR3 length equals 16 residues. Trimming cost V 4 bases and J 9 bases; bases outside gene matches: 10. The CDR3 region has the DNA TGTGCCAGCAGCTGGAGACTAGCGGGGGTTGTTGGTGAGCAGTTCTTC. Translation gives CASSWRLAGVVGEQFF.

The V and J genes are TRBV20-1 and TRBJ2-7, with TRBD2 identical over 7 bases. The germline CDR1 and CDR2 sequences are DFQATT and SNEGSKA (reference sequence). This CDR3 region has 15 residues. V lost 2 bases, J lost 5 bases, and 12 bases stayed unmatched. For the CDR3, the DNA is TGCAGTGCTAGAAGCGCTAGCGGCTTATGGAACGAGCAGTACTTC. As protein: CSARSASGLWNEQYF.

This chain uses TRBV9 with TRBJ2-1, with 7 bases fitting TRBD1. The germline CDR1 and CDR2 sequences are SGDLS and YYNGEE. The CDR3 covers 15 residues. J gave up 5 bases and V 4 bases, and 9 bases lay outside the gene matches. This CDR3 reads CASSIGLDRDNEQFF. CDR3 DNA: TGTGCCAGCAGCATTGGCTTAGACAGGGACAATGAGCAGTTCTTC. Complete variable domain (other parts from reference TRBV9 and TRBJ2-1): DSGVTQTPKHLITATGQRVTLRCSPRSGDLSVYWYQQSLDQGLQFLIQYYNGEERAKGNILERFSAQQFPDLHSELNLSSLELGDSALYFCASSIGLDRDNEQFFGPGTRLTVL.